This T cell receptor (beta chain) was documented in a study of blood T cell repertoires in COVID-19. Across the whole study: Sources were T cells, B-cell-depleted T cells, or PBMCs; the material itself was cDNA or gDNA.

This CDR3 has 16 residues. The germline V gene encodes CDR1 SEHNR and CDR2 FQNEAQ (reference sequence). V shed 5 bases and J 3 bases; nucleotides not matched to a gene: 10. Here immunoSEQ multiplex PCR was the method, and the copy in TCRdb shows in-frame clones only, minus some. The table lists about 140,000 clones, around 81% of them singletons. The rearrangement joins TRBV7-9 to TRBJ2-1; 7 bases align to TRBD1. The source is a human donor in a cohort sampled during active COVID-19. Sequencing input: peripheral blood. The CDR3 sequence is CASSIYRGADYNEQFF. CDR3 coding DNA: TGTGCCAGCAGCATCTACAGGGGCGCTGACTACAATGAGCAGTTCTTC. Based on the CDR3 plus reference TRBV7-9 and TRBJ2-1, the full variable domain is DTGVSQNPRHKITKRGQNVTFRCDPISEHNRLYWYRQTLGQGPEFLTYFQNEAQLEKSRLLSDRFSAERPKGSFSTLEIQRTEQGDSAMYLCASSIYRGADYNEQFFGPGTRLTVL.